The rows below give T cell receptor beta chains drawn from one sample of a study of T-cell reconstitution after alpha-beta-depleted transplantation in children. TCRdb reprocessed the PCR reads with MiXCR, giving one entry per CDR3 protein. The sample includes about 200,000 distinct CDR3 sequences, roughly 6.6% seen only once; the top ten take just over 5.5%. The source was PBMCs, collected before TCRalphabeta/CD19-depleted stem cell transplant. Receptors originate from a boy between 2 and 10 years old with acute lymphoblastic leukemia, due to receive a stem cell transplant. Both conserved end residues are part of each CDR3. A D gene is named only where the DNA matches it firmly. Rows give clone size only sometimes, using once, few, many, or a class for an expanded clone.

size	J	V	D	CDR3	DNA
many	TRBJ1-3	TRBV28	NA	CASSLSENTIYF	TGTGCCAGCAGTTTATCGGAAAACACCATATATTTT
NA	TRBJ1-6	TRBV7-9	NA	CASRLTGTLNSPLHF	TGTGCCAGCAGACTTACCGGGACACTCAATTCACCCCTCCACTTT
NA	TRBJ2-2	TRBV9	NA	CASSLTPGDTGELFF	TGTGCCAGCAGCCTCACCCCAGGGGACACCGGGGAGCTGTTTTTT
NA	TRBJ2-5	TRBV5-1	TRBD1	CASRTGPRETQYF	TGCGCCAGCCGGACAGGGCCCCGAGAGACCCAGTACTTC
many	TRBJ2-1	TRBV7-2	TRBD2	CASSFSGSSYNEQFF	TGTGCCAGCAGCTTTAGCGGGAGCTCCTACAATGAGCAGTTCTTC
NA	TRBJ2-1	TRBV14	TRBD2	CASSQAPLAESYNEQFF	TGTGCCAGCAGCCAAGCCCCCCTAGCGGAATCCTACAATGAGCAGTTCTTC
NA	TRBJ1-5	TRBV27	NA	CASSSAGMDQPQHF	TGTGCCAGCAGTTCGGCCGGGATGGACCAGCCCCAGCATTTT
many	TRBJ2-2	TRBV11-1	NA	CASNSNAGELFF	TGTGCCAGCAACTCGAACGCCGGGGAGCTGTTTTTT
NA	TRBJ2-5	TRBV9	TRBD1	CASSVRDRPYQETQYF	TGTGCCAGCAGCGTCCGGGACAGACCTTACCAAGAGACCCAGTACTTC
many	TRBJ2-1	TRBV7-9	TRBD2	CASSQGPGLAGFNEQFF	TGTGCCAGCAGCCAGGGGCCGGGACTAGCGGGATTTAATGAGCAGTTCTTC
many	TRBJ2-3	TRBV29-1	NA	CSADLGTDTQYF	TGCAGCGCTGATCTAGGCACAGATACGCAGTATTTT
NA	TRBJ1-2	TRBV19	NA	CASSIDVGKNYGYTF	TGTGCCAGTAGTATTGATGTCGGTAAAAACTATGGCTACACCTTC
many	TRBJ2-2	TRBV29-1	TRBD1	CSGELGQGNTGELFF	TGCAGCGGGGAACTGGGACAGGGGAACACCGGGGAGCTGTTTTTT
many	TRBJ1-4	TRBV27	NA	CASRQLSTNEKLFF	TGTGCCAGTAGACAGTTAAGCACTAATGAAAAACTGTTTTTT